The rows below give T cell receptor beta chains drawn from one sample of a study of post-analysis software for immune sequencing data. TCRdb re-analysed the PCR reads in MiXCR, keeping a single row per CDR3 protein. The data hold roughly 800,000 distinct CDR3 sequences, with approximately 50% observed a single time. What was sequenced was blood. These receptors all come from a girl aged 10-17 years with multiple sclerosis. Each CDR3 is given with its conserved first and last residue. The order of the fields is V gene, J gene, D gene, clone size, CDR3 protein, CDR3 DNA. The D gene is left open where the match is weak. Size is stated for part of the rows, as once, few or many counts, or as a class when the clone is expanded.

V gene: TRBV20-1
J gene: TRBJ1-1
D gene: .
clone size: few
CDR3 protein: CSARDQGLVFLTSASPAAFF
CDR3 DNA: TGCAGTGCTAGAGATCAAGGGTTGGTGTTTTTGACGTCGGCATCACCGGCAGCTTTCTTT

V gene: TRBV7-9
J gene: TRBJ2-7
D gene: TRBD1
clone size: few
CDR3 protein: CASSLKPGTGGYEQYF
CDR3 DNA: TGTGCCAGCAGCTTAAAGCCCGGGACAGGGGGCTACGAGCAGTACTTC

V gene: TRBV20-1
J gene: TRBJ2-7
D gene: .
clone size: .
CDR3 protein: CSARRDTGYEQYF
CDR3 DNA: TGCAGTGCTAGACGGGACACTGGCTACGAGCAGTACTTC

V gene: TRBV4-1
J gene: TRBJ1-2
D gene: TRBD1
clone size: .
CDR3 protein: CASSLQDRRGYGYTF
CDR3 DNA: TGCGCCAGCAGCCTCCAGGACAGGAGGGGCTATGGCTACACCTTC

V gene: TRBV4-1
J gene: TRBJ1-4
D gene: .
clone size: .
CDR3 protein: CASSPLGVRGKLFF
CDR3 DNA: TGCGCCAGCAGCCCCTTGGGAGTCAGAGGGAAACTGTTTTTT

V gene: TRBV19
J gene: TRBJ1-1
D gene: TRBD1
clone size: .
CDR3 protein: CASSMWGQPGLGTEAFF
CDR3 DNA: TGTGCCAGTAGTATGTGGGGACAGCCAGGACTGGGCACTGAAGCTTTCTTT

V gene: TRBV12-3/TRBV12-4
J gene: TRBJ2-5
D gene: .
clone size: .
CDR3 protein: CASRTRSGSGEQYF
CDR3 DNA: TGTGCCAGCAGAACCCGCAGCGGCAGTGGGGAGCAGTACTTC

V gene: TRBV12-3/TRBV12-4
J gene: TRBJ1-3
D gene: .
clone size: .
CDR3 protein: CASSLRQLPIWGSSGNTIYF
CDR3 DNA: TGTGCCAGCAGTTTAAGGCAACTCCCAATTTGGGGTAGCTCTGGAAACACCATATATTTT

V gene: TRBV7-2
J gene: TRBJ2-1
D gene: TRBD2
clone size: few
CDR3 protein: CASSFRKTSGMEQFF
CDR3 DNA: TGTGCCAGCAGCTTTAGGAAGACTAGCGGGATGGAGCAGTTCTTC

V gene: TRBV27
J gene: TRBJ2-7
D gene: TRBD2
clone size: once
CDR3 protein: CASRRLAAAVYEQYF
CDR3 DNA: TGTGCCAGCAGAAGACTAGCGGCGGCCGTCTACGAGCAGTACTTC

V gene: TRBV4-1
J gene: TRBJ2-1
D gene: TRBD2
clone size: .
CDR3 protein: CASSPSHPGLAGFF
CDR3 DNA: TGCGCCAGCAGCCCATCCCACCCGGGACTAGCAGGGTTCTTC

V gene: TRBV12-3/TRBV12-4
J gene: TRBJ2-1
D gene: .
clone size: .
CDR3 protein: CASSYLGRRDEQFF
CDR3 DNA: TGTGCCAGCAGTTATCTGGGGAGAAGGGATGAGCAGTTCTTC